Presented here are 32 T cell receptor beta chains from one specimen sequenced in a study of T cells after yellow fever vaccination. One entry per CDR3 protein, called by TCRdb with MiXCR from the 5' RACE reads. The data contain more than 450,000 distinct CDR3 sequences, 21% of them singletons. The material was PBMCs, obtained approximately 22 days after the first yellow fever vaccination. The source of these receptors is a man younger than 35 who received the YFV17D yellow fever vaccine.

This chain joins TRBV19 and TRBJ2-3, with 8 bases lining up with TRBD2. Germline V lookup: CDR1 LNHDA, CDR2 SQIVND (reference sequence). CDR3 size: 15 residues. Trimming removed 4 bases from V and 2 bases from J; junction bases left unmatched: 5. CDR3 protein: CASSSRRGATDTQYF. The DNA of the CDR3 is TGTGCCAGTAGTAGTAGGCGGGGGGCCACAGATACGCAGTATTTT.

The table lists this clonotype with a few counts. The CDR3 protein is CASGPRGNSSTDTQYF. CDR3 coding DNA: TGTGCCAGTGGTCCCCGGGGAAACTCTAGCACAGATACGCAGTATTTT. This sequence joins TRBV6-2 or TRBV6-3 and TRBJ2-3; perhaps TRBD2 as D (5 bases). The CDR3 length is 16 residues. V was clipped by 9 bases and J by 0 bases, with 19 bases between them. Germline V CDR1 and CDR2: MNHEY, SVGEGT.

This clonotype was seen more than once but under ten times. The rearrangement links TRBV29-1 to TRBJ2-3; D gene ambiguous. With 6 bases removed from V and 2 bases from J, the gap between germline ends came to 24 bases. Germline V CDR1 and CDR2: SQVTM, ANQGSEA. This CDR3 has 17 residues. The CDR3 nucleotides read TGCAGCGTCGACTTCCGCGGATGGAATAAGGACACAGATACGCAGTATTTT. Amino acids: CSVDFRGWNKDTDTQYF.

This rearrangement joins TRBV12-3 or TRBV12-4 to TRBJ2-1; D not resolved. This CDR3 is built from 11 residues. Trimming pared 6 bases from V and 14 bases from J, leaving 14 bases between. CDR3 bases: TGTGCCAGCAGGACCGGGCTTTGGGAGTTCTTC. Encoded protein: CASRTGLWEFF.

In this sample, this clonotype turned up once. CDR3 in DNA: TGTGCCAGCAGCCAAGATGCCAACACCGGGGAGCTGTTTTTT. This encodes CASSQDANTGELFF. The V gene is TRBV4-2, the J gene TRBJ2-2; D unclear. The CDR3 sequence is 14 residues long. The V gene lost 0 bases and the J gene lost 2 bases, with 4 bases spanning the gap. Germline loops: CDR1 LGHNA, CDR2 YNFKEQ.

This clonotype was counted between two and nine times. This chain joins TRBV7-3 and TRBJ1-6, with unresolved D. The CDR3 loop spans 18 amino acids. Trimming pared 0 bases from V and 0 bases from J, leaving 12 bases between. CDR1 and CDR2 (germline): SGHTA, FQGTGA. The CDR3 region is CASSLTPMGSSYNSPLHF. CDR3 DNA: TGTGCCAGCAGCTTAACACCCATGGGGAGCTCCTATAATTCACCCCTCCACTTT.

This chain uses TRBV7-2 with TRBJ2-3; D unresolved. The CDR3 is made up of 14 amino acids. V was shortened by 1 base and J by 4 bases, with 9 bases between the two germline ends. Germline V CDR1 and CDR2: SGHTA, FQGNSA. The DNA for the CDR3 is TGTGCCAGCAGCTTAGGGCTTAAATCAGATACGCAGTATTTT. The encoded protein is CASSLGLKSDTQYF.

The chain is built from TRBV27 and TRBJ1-2; D gene unclear. This CDR3 has 15 amino acids. CDR1 MNHEY and CDR2 SMNVEV come from the germline V gene (reference sequence). V was trimmed by 4 bases and J by 5 bases, leaving 17 bases between them. The chain's CDR3 is CASSSSQPRLYGYTF. The CDR3 DNA sequence: TGTGCCAGCAGTTCCTCCCAGCCAAGGTTATATGGCTACACCTTC.

Here the CDR3 reads CASTGDGKYGYTF. The CDR3 DNA reads as TGTGCCAGCACCGGGGACGGGAAGTATGGCTACACCTTC. The chain recombines TRBV2 with TRBJ1-2, with a possible D match to TRBD1 (5 bases). There are 13 residues in the CDR3. V lost 7 bases and J 5 bases, leaving 14 bases between the germline ends. Germline assignment: CDR1 SNHLY and CDR2 FYNNEI.

The V and J genes are TRBV5-4 and TRBJ2-3; no definite D call. Germline loops: CDR1 SGHNT, CDR2 YYREEE (reference sequence). This CDR3 region has 11 residues. V was shortened by 3 bases and J by 7 bases, with 6 bases between the two germline ends. The CDR3: CASSSQYTQYF. The CDR3 region has the DNA TGTGCCAGCAGCTCCCAGTATACGCAGTATTTT.

The genes are TRBV29-1 and TRBJ2-1, with D possibly called TRBD1 or TRBD2 (5 bases each). Germline V CDR1 and CDR2: SQVTM, ANQGSEA. This CDR3 is 15 amino acids long. Trimming took off 4 bases at V and 4 bases at J, with 17 bases between the two ends. CDR3 in amino acids: CSVAWGLGPYNEQFF. CDR3 in DNA: TGCAGCGTTGCGTGGGGCCTGGGACCGTACAATGAGCAGTTCTTC.

This clonotype has a handful of counts. The chain employs TRBV30 and TRBJ1-2, with D perhaps TRBD1 (6 bases). V was shortened by 0 bases and J by 7 bases, with 12 bases between the two germline ends. CDR1 and CDR2 (germline): GTSNPN, SVGIG (reference sequence). The CDR3 totals 13 residues. The CDR3 DNA reads as TGTGCCTGGAGTGTTGGGGGGGGCGTTGGCTACACCTTC. Its protein product is CAWSVGGGVGYTF.

The table lists this clonotype with many counts. The CDR3 bases are TGTGCCAGCAGCTTAGCGCTAGCGGGGGGCACAGATACGCAGTATTTT. Protein product: CASSLALAGGTDTQYF. The rearrangement uses TRBV7-2 and TRBJ2-3, with 10 bases aligning to TRBD2. The trim removed 0 bases at V and 1 base at J, leaving 1 base unmatched. This CDR3 contains 16 residues. Germline V gene sequence: CDR1 SGHTA, CDR2 FQGNSA.

This clonotype was detected only a few times. The chain couples TRBV5-1 to TRBJ1-1; the D is unclear. Trimming removed 2 bases at V and 1 base at J, with 9 bases between. The CDR3 is 14 residues long. Germline lookup yields CDR1 SGHRS and CDR2 YFSETQ. Here the CDR3 DNA reads TGCGCCAGCAGCTTATACACAGAGAACACTGAAGCTTTCTTT. Residues: CASSLYTENTEAFF.

This clonotype was seen only a few times. The V call is TRBV27, the J call TRBJ1-4; 9 bases are shared with TRBD1. V dropped 5 bases and J dropped 7; count of bases not matched to a gene: 5. CDR1 and CDR2 from the germline V gene are MNHEY and SMNVEV (reference sequence). The CDR3 contains 14 residues. This CDR3 is CASSPGTGFEKLFF. CDR3 bases: TGTGCCAGCAGTCCGGGGACAGGGTTTGAAAAACTGTTTTTT.

DNA for the CDR3: TGCAGCGTTGAAGGGCACCATGGCACCATATATTTT. This sequence encodes CSVEGHHGTIYF. The chain couples TRBV29-1 to TRBJ1-3; D unresolved. This CDR3 region has 12 residues. The V gene lost 1 base and the J gene lost 9 bases, with 10 bases spanning the gap. Germline values: CDR1 SQVTM, CDR2 ANQGSEA. The full variable domain, completed using reference TRBV29-1 and TRBJ1-3, is SAVISQKPSRDICQRGTSLTIQCQVDSQVTMMFWYRQQPGQSLTLIATANQGSEATYESGFVIDKFPISRPNLTFSTLTVSNMSPEDSSIYLCSVEGHHGTIYFGEGSWLTVV.

This chain uses TRBV7-2 with TRBJ2-7, with D possibly matching TRBD1 (5 bases). This CDR3 is 13 amino acids long. V lost 5 bases, J lost 5 bases, and 13 bases lay in between. Germline V CDR1 and CDR2: SGHTA, FQGNSA. The DNA of the CDR3 is TGTGCCAGCAGCGTTCAGGGTACCCACGAGCAGTACTTC. Translated, it gives CASSVQGTHEQYF.

The rearrangement links TRBV2 to TRBJ2-7; tentative D call: TRBD2 (6 bases). Looked up from germline, CDR1 is SNHLY and CDR2 is FYNNEI. V lost 2 bases to trimming and J lost 0 bases, with 14 bases between them. This CDR3 has 16 residues. CDR3 region: CASSEIPGTVSYEQYV. The CDR3 coding sequence is TGTGCCAGCAGTGAAATCCCAGGGACTGTCTCCTACGAGCAGTACGTC.

There are a few counts of this clonotype. The chain carries TRBV5-1 and TRBJ2-7, with a tentative D call TRBD1 (5 bases). This CDR3 is 13 amino acids long. Looked up from germline, CDR1 is SGHRS and CDR2 is YFSETQ. V lost 0 bases and J 6 bases, leaving 10 bases between the germline ends. The CDR3 region is CASSLEGVREQYV. As DNA, the CDR3 is TGCGCCAGCAGCTTGGAAGGGGTCCGCGAGCAGTACGTC.

This clonotype has more than one count but fewer than ten. The V gene is TRBV11-2, the J gene TRBJ1-1; the D is unclear. CDR1 is SGHAT and CDR2 is FQNNGV in the germline V gene. CDR3 length equals 13 residues. Trimming pared 1 base from V and 10 bases from J, leaving 13 bases between. In DNA form, the CDR3 reads TGTGCCAGCAGCTTAGCCCAGACGCCGGGAGCTTTCTTT. Encoded protein: CASSLAQTPGAFF.

This clonotype was picked up a small number of times. The V and J genes are TRBV3-1 and TRBJ1-1; no clear D gene. Trimming took off 7 bases at V and 9 bases at J, with 21 bases between the two ends. The CDR3 loop spans 14 amino acids. CDR1 is LGHDT, CDR2 YNNKEL, per germline (reference sequence). The CDR3 here is CASTANTRDPKAFF. The CDR3 nucleotides read TGTGCCAGCACCGCCAACACACGGGATCCAAAAGCTTTCTTT.

The V call is TRBV20-1, the J call TRBJ1-5; D is ambiguous. This CDR3 spans 12 amino acids. Germline V lookup: CDR1 DFQATT, CDR2 SNEGSKA (reference sequence). The V end lost 1 base, the J end lost 7 bases, and 8 bases lay between the germline ends. The CDR3 protein is CSARGYEQPQHF. DNA for the CDR3: TGCAGTGCTAGAGGGTACGAACAGCCCCAGCATTTT.

This rearrangement joins TRBV7-9 to TRBJ2-1; D gene unclear. Germline assignment: CDR1 SEHNR and CDR2 FQNEAQ (reference sequence). There are 12 residues in the CDR3. V was shortened by 7 bases and J by 7 bases, with 11 bases between the two germline ends. Written as DNA, the CDR3 is TGTGCCAGCATAGACGGCTCTAATGAGCAGTTCTTC. Protein: CASIDGSNEQFF.

This chain joins TRBV9 and TRBJ1-2; the match to TRBD1 covers 7 bases. This CDR3 is 15 amino acids long. Looked up from germline, CDR1 is SGDLS and CDR2 is YYNGEE. V shed 0 bases, J shed 5 bases, and the junction held 7 bases outside the gene matches. The CDR3 DNA follows: TGTGCCAGCAGCGTAGGGGGGGGACAGAAGTATGGCTACACCTTC. As protein: CASSVGGGQKYGYTF.

The V gene is TRBV27, the J gene TRBJ2-1; 13 bases are a match to TRBD2. Unmatched junction bases numbered 6, after V lost 6 bases and J lost 7 bases. CDR3 length equals 15 residues. The V gene's germline CDR1 is MNHEY and CDR2 SMNVEV (reference sequence). CDR3 region: CASRPGLAGVNEQFF. As DNA, the CDR3 is TGTGCCAGCAGACCCGGACTAGCGGGGGTAAATGAGCAGTTCTTC.

This clonotype was seen at least ten times. This chain joins TRBV12-3 or TRBV12-4 and TRBJ1-4; D might be TRBD1 (5 bases). Trimming shortened V by 4 bases and J by 8 bases, and 14 bases separated the two germline ends. The CDR3 is 14 residues long. CDR3 sequence reads: CASSYQGLKEKLFF. The CDR3 nucleotides read TGTGCCAGCAGTTATCAGGGCCTTAAGGAAAAACTGTTTTTT.

The V gene is TRBV5-1, the J gene TRBJ1-1, with D possibly matching TRBD1 (5 bases). The CDR3 runs to 14 residues. Between the trimmed V and J ends, which lost 4 bases and 3 bases, there was a span of 13 bases. In germline, CDR1 is SGHRS, CDR2 YFSETQ. The CDR3 loop reads CASSGDRGHTEAFF. The CDR3 DNA reads TGCGCCAGCAGCGGTGACCGGGGCCACACTGAAGCTTTCTTT. Variable domain in full (rest from reference TRBV5-1 and TRBJ1-1): KAGVTQTPRYLIKTRGQQVTLSCSPISGHRSVSWYQQTPGQGLQFLFEYFSETQRNKGNFPGRFSGRQFSNSRSEMNVSTLELGDSALYLCASSGDRGHTEAFFGQGTRLTVV.

The chain joins TRBV12-3 or TRBV12-4 to TRBJ2-1; D possibly corresponds to TRBD2 (6 bases). The CDR3 covers 14 residues. Trimming removed 8 bases from V and 0 bases from J, with 11 bases in between. CDR3 sequence (DNA): TGTGCCAGCGGAGGGCAGAGCTCCTACAATGAGCAGTTCTTC. This gives the protein CASGGQSSYNEQFF.

This rearrangement joins TRBV30 to TRBJ2-1; 9 bases agree with TRBD2. The CDR3 contains 13 residues. The J segment lost 10 bases and the V segment lost 3 bases, leaving 7 bases of the junction unmatched. The germline V gene encodes CDR1 GTSNPN and CDR2 SVGIG (reference sequence). CDR3 protein: CAWSGGGAGEQFF. In nucleotides, the CDR3 is TGTGCCTGGAGCGGCGGGGGGGCAGGGGAGCAGTTCTTC.

V and J are TRBV20-1 and TRBJ2-5; 11 nucleotides align to TRBD2. V lost 4 bases to trimming and J lost 3 bases; unmatched junction nucleotides: 1. This CDR3 contains 13 residues. The V gene's germline CDR1 is DFQATT and CDR2 SNEGSKA (reference sequence). The CDR3 coding sequence is TGCAGTGCTACTAGCGGGGGGAAAGAGACCCAGTACTTC. This encodes CSATSGGKETQYF.

This clonotype was picked up many times. The V and J genes are TRBV12-3 or TRBV12-4 and TRBJ1-5; 7 positions agree with TRBD1. CDR3 size: 13 residues. Trimming at V came to 6 bases and at J to 2 bases, leaving 1 base not matched to a gene. CDR3 loop: CASRGTGNQPQHF. CDR3 nucleotides: TGTGCCAGCAGGGGGACAGGCAATCAGCCCCAGCATTTT.

This clonotype was detected a few times. This chain joins TRBV28 and TRBJ2-7, with D hard to call. Looked up from germline, CDR1 is MDHEN and CDR2 is SYDVKM. The CDR3 has 14 residues. V dropped 0 bases and J dropped 0 bases, with 6 bases sitting between them. The CDR3 reads CASSLWSSSYEQYF. In DNA form, the CDR3 reads TGTGCCAGCAGTTTATGGAGCAGCTCCTACGAGCAGTACTTC.